This T cell receptor (beta chain) was profiled in a study of T cell responses to AZD1222 COVID-19 vaccine. Whole-study findings and limits: Along spike, vaccine-associated CD4 TCRs were found throughout, with dominance at 160-218 and 743-854.

Turning to this clone: Its target is not known.

Germline lookup yields CDR1 MNHEY and CDR2 SMNVEV (reference sequence). V gave up 0 bases and J gave up 3 bases, with 11 bases separating them. The CDR3 consists of 15 residues. Second-dose recipients at about 4 or about 12 weeks were treated as one pooled group. Profiled with immunoSEQ multiplex PCR; TCRdb holds only in-frame clones, not every one. The sample holds 150,000 to 200,000 clones, roughly nine tenths seen once. The receptor was derived from an adult who received the AZD1222 COVID-19 vaccine. The source material was peripheral blood, sampled 28 days after the second AZD1222 dose. This chain connects TRBV27 to TRBJ1-1; D possibly corresponds to TRBD1 (6 bases). The CDR3 DNA reads TGTGCCAGCAGTTTATCAGGGGGGAGCGACACTGAAGCTTTCTTT. Encoded protein: CASSLSGGSDTEAFF.